Below, 23 T cell receptor beta chains from the same sample are listed, as sequenced in a study of T cells in Graves' hyperthyroidism and ophthalmopathy. RNA transcripts yielded amplified TCR beta CDR3 regions. The HTBI set primed first-round TCR CDR3 RT-PCR. MiXCR was run by TCRdb on the multiplex PCR reads, yielding one entry per CDR3 protein. The sample holds approximately 410,000 distinct CDR3 sequences, approximately 14% seen once. The sequencing sample was made of blood. The receptors come from a man aged 18-30 years with Graves' ophthalmopathy.

In the case of this clonotype: Germline and junction disagree at one end, which may indicate a read error. The chain recombines TRBV2 with TRBJ2-5; no firm D call. CDR1 is SNHLY, CDR2 FYNNEI, per germline. There are 11 residues in the CDR3. The CDR3 is CASSEAETQHF. In nucleotides, the CDR3 is TGTGCCAGCAGTGAAGCCGAGACCCAGCACTTC.

In its sample, this clonotype was seen many times. This sequence joins TRBV18 and TRBJ1-1; D is unclear. Germline V lookup: CDR1 KGHSH, CDR2 LQKENI. There are 14 residues in the CDR3. Trimming took off 3 bases at V and 4 bases at J, with 12 bases between the two ends. Here the CDR3 reads CASSPSQEITEAFF. For the CDR3, the DNA is TGTGCCAGCTCACCCTCGCAGGAAATCACTGAAGCTTTCTTT.

With respect to this clonotype: This may arise from a read error, as a much more abundant clone is one base away. The chain recombines TRBV6-1 with TRBJ2-7; no definite D call. The CDR3 consists of 18 residues. From germline, CDR1 is MNHNS and CDR2 SASEGT. The V gene lost 6 bases and the J gene lost 5 bases, with 29 bases spanning the gap. The CDR3: CASSTQITDLPPFHEQYF. The DNA of the CDR3 is TGTGCCAGCAGCACCCAAATTACGGACCTTCCCCCCTTCCACGAGCAGTACTTC.

At least ten counts were recorded for this clonotype. V gene TRBV11-2 combines with J gene TRBJ2-5; no clear D. The CDR3 is 14 residues long. Germline CDR1 and CDR2: SGHAT and FQNNGV. Trimming removed 5 bases at V and 5 bases at J, with 15 bases between. DNA of the CDR3: TGTGCCAGCAGCCCGCTGCAGGCCAAGGAGACCCAGTACTTC. Amino acids: CASSPLQAKETQYF.

Regarding this clonotype: This may be a read error: a much more frequent sequence differs by one nucleotide. This chain connects TRBV18 to TRBJ1-1, with 8 positions matching TRBD1. CDR1 KGHSH and CDR2 LQKENI come from the germline V gene. The CDR3 extends over 15 amino acids. The CDR3: CAGSPPTGENTEAFF. CDR3 nucleotides: TGTGCCGGCTCACCACCGACAGGGGAGAACACTGAAGCTTTCTTT.

At least ten counts were recorded for this clonotype. The chain employs TRBV12-3 or TRBV12-4 and TRBJ2-5; D is unclear. The CDR3 consists of 12 residues. Trimming shortened V by 6 bases and J by 2 bases, and 7 bases separated the two germline ends. Here the CDR3 DNA reads TGTGCCAGCAGCCACAGTCAAGAGACCCAGTACTTC. Its protein product is CASSHSQETQYF.

The sample holds one count of this clonotype. The rearrangement uses TRBV18 and TRBJ2-3; 8 nucleotides align to TRBD2. The CDR3 runs 16 residues. After removal of 4 bases from V and 2 bases from J, the junction contained 8 bases not matched to a gene. Germline CDR1 is KGHSH and CDR2 is LQKENI. The CDR3 here is CASSLSAGGATDTQYF. Written as DNA, the CDR3 is TGTGCCAGCTCACTCTCTGCCGGGGGGGCCACAGATACGCAGTATTTT.

This clonotype was detected many times. The chain recombines TRBV7-9 with TRBJ2-1, with D possibly TRBD1 on 5 matching bases. The CDR3 consists of 13 residues. V gave up 4 bases and J gave up 6 bases, with 10 bases separating them. CDR1 and CDR2 from the germline V gene are SEHNR and FQNEAQ (reference sequence). The CDR3 here is CASSSGRANEQFF. As DNA, the CDR3 is TGTGCCAGCAGCTCCGGCAGGGCCAATGAGCAGTTCTTC.

The chain combines TRBV19 with TRBJ1-1, with a tentative D call TRBD1 (5 bases). The germline CDR1 and CDR2 sequences are LNHDA and SQIVND (reference sequence). V was cut by 6 bases and J by 11 bases, with 19 bases left in between. The CDR3 runs 13 residues. CDR3 protein: CASSDGALDTAFF. The CDR3 DNA follows: TGTGCCAGTAGCGATGGGGCCCTGGATACGGCTTTCTTT.

This clonotype was seen ten or more times. V and J are TRBV10-3 and TRBJ2-1, with 12 bases fitting TRBD2. CDR3 size: 14 residues. CDR1 and CDR2 from the germline V gene are ENHRY and SYGVKD. Trimming cost V 6 bases and J 5 bases; bases outside gene matches: 2. CDR3 bases: TGTGCCATCAGGCGACTAGCGGGAGACAATGAGCAGTTCTTC. As protein: CAIRRLAGDNEQFF.

This clonotype appeared many times. The chain is built from TRBV9 and TRBJ2-1, with TRBD2 matching 13 bases. V shed 3 bases and J 8 bases; nucleotides not matched to a gene: 8. The V gene's germline CDR1 is SGDLS and CDR2 YYNGEE. The length of the CDR3 is 16 residues. The CDR3, as DNA: TGTGCCAGCAGCGCCGGGGGGACTAGCGGGACCTATGAGCAGTTCTTC. This gives the protein CASSAGGTSGTYEQFF. The whole variable domain, filled in from reference TRBV9 and TRBJ2-1, reads DSGVTQTPKHLITATGQRVTLRCSPRSGDLSVYWYQQSLDQGLQFLIQYYNGEERAKGNILERFSAQQFPDLHSELNLSSLELGDSALYFCASSAGGTSGTYEQFFGPGTRLTVL.

This clonotype was counted at least ten times. V is TRBV12-3 or TRBV12-4 and J is TRBJ1-2; D possibly corresponds to TRBD1 (5 bases). V was pared by 2 bases and J by 4 bases, with 8 bases between. The CDR3 contains 13 residues. The DNA for the CDR3 is TGTGCCAGCAGTTTATACAGGTCCTATGGCTACACCTTC. This translates into CASSLYRSYGYTF.

A remark on this clonotype: Given a much more abundant clone one base away, this may be a read error. This chain connects TRBV20-1 to TRBJ1-5; D gene uncertain. The length of the CDR3 is 13 residues. V lost 3 bases and J lost 0, with 6 bases in between. CDR1 and CDR2 (germline): DFQATT, SNEGSKA (reference sequence). The DNA of the CDR3 is TGCAGTGCTAGCCAGTATAGCAATCAGCCCCAGCATTTT. Translating gives CSASQYSNQPQHF.

This clonotype was seen many times. The V call is TRBV5-1, the J call TRBJ1-5, with 10 bases fitting TRBD1. With V trimmed by 4 bases and J by 7 bases, 5 bases remained unmatched. In germline, CDR1 is SGHRS, CDR2 YFSETQ. The CDR3 is made up of 14 amino acids. CDR3 coding DNA: TGCGCCAGCAGCCCGGGACAGGGGATCCAGCCCCAGCATTTT. Translated, it gives CASSPGQGIQPQHF.

The gene calls are TRBV19 and TRBJ2-1; D is ambiguous. CDR1 is LNHDA, CDR2 SQIVND, per germline (reference sequence). The V end lost 7 bases, the J end lost 4 bases, and 20 bases lay between the germline ends. The CDR3 covers 16 residues. CDR3 sequence (DNA): TGTGCCAGTACCTCCGCCCTCGGATCGTGGTACAATGAGCAGTTCTTC. Amino acids: CASTSALGSWYNEQFF.

This clonotype has ten or more counts. The rearrangement uses TRBV20-1 and TRBJ1-3; D is unclear. Between the trimmed V and J ends, which lost 7 bases and 3 bases, there was a span of 19 bases. This CDR3 spans 15 amino acids. Germline lookup yields CDR1 DFQATT and CDR2 SNEGSKA (reference sequence). As DNA, the CDR3 is TGCAGTGTTACCCGGACTTACGCAGGTGGAAACACCATATATTTT. Its protein is CSVTRTYAGGNTIYF.

This clonotype was observed at least ten times. This chain links TRBV24-1 with TRBJ2-7; perhaps TRBD1 as D (6 bases). Trimming removed 4 bases from V and 6 bases from J, with 12 bases in between. Germline V CDR1 and CDR2: KGHDR, SFDVKD. This CDR3 has 13 amino acids. The CDR3 sequence is CATSESQGGEQYF. As DNA, the CDR3 is TGTGCCACCAGTGAATCACAGGGTGGCGAGCAGTACTTC.

This clonotype appeared many times. The chain is built from TRBV18 and TRBJ1-1; no clear D gene. The V end was cut by 1 base, the J end by 4 bases, with 10 bases between. This CDR3 region has 14 residues. Germline V lookup: CDR1 KGHSH, CDR2 LQKENI. The CDR3 coding sequence is TGTGCCAGCTCACCACAGACCACGGGCACTGAAGCTTTCTTT. It encodes CASSPQTTGTEAFF.

This clonotype appeared many times. The gene calls are TRBV2 and TRBJ2-7; D possibly matches TRBD1 or TRBD2 (5 bases each). Germline V CDR1 and CDR2: SNHLY, FYNNEI. V was shortened by 4 bases and J by 6 bases, with 16 bases between the two germline ends. The CDR3 runs 14 residues. The CDR3 sequence is CASSAEAGSSEQYF. The CDR3 coding sequence is TGTGCCAGCAGTGCAGAGGCAGGGAGCAGCGAGCAGTACTTC.

This clonotype was seen at least ten times. The chain carries TRBV12-5 and TRBJ1-5; TRBD1 aligns across 8 bases. The CDR3 extends over 17 amino acids. The junction had 9 bases not matched to a gene; V was cut back by 0 bases and J by 5 bases. CDR1 and CDR2 (germline): LGHNT, FRNRAP. The CDR3: CASGLVQTGENYQPQHF. In nucleotides, the CDR3 is TGTGCTAGTGGTTTGGTACAGACAGGGGAGAACTATCAGCCCCAGCATTTT.

As to this clonotype: This could be a read error, since a much larger clone is one nucleotide away. This rearrangement joins TRBV5-6 to TRBJ1-5, with TRBD1 matching 7 bases. The CDR3 covers 14 residues. CDR1 and CDR2 from the germline V gene are SGHDT and YYEEEE. After removal of 4 bases from V and 4 bases from J, the junction contained 5 bases not matched to a gene. The CDR3 DNA is TGTGCCAGCAGCCAGACAGGGAGGAATCAGCCCCAGCATTTT. This translates into CASSQTGRNQPQHF.

This clonotype has just a few counts. A read error is possible here, since a much larger clone lies one base away. The chain couples TRBV7-9 to TRBJ2-7; TRBD1 might be the D (6 bases). The CDR3 consists of 11 residues. Trimming stripped 5 bases from V and 9 bases from J, with 11 bases between. Looked up from germline, CDR1 is SEHNR and CDR2 is FQNEAQ (reference sequence). The CDR3 loop is CASSLRGGQYF. CDR3 sequence (DNA): TGTGCCAGCAGCCTCAGAGGGGGGCAGTACTTC.

This clonotype was seen many times. The chain is built from TRBV12-3 or TRBV12-4 and TRBJ1-1; tentatively, D is TRBD1 (5 bases). Trimming removed 5 bases at V and 5 bases at J, with 15 bases between. The CDR3 runs 14 residues. The CDR3 DNA reads as TGTGCCAGCAGTCCTACAGGTTTTGGGACTGAAGCTTTCTTT. This codes for CASSPTGFGTEAFF.